The following is a T cell receptor beta chain sequence with its context. Sequencing used immunoSEQ multiplex PCR; TCRdb keeps in-frame clones, though not all of them. This sample has 110,000 or so clones; roughly 94% occur once, and the top ten carry about 4%. The source of the sample is a study of brain T cells in children with intractable seizures. Trimming took off 3 bases at V and 6 bases at J, with 10 bases between the two ends. This CDR3 comprises 13 residues. The germline gives CDR1 SGDLS, CDR2 YYNGEE. This chain links TRBV9 with TRBJ1-5; unclear D gene. Sequencing was performed on peripheral blood, taken at surgery. This receptor was obtained from a boy in the first two years of life with hemimegalencephaly and intractable seizures. The chain's CDR3 is CASSAGFGQPQHF. The DNA of the CDR3 is TGTGCCAGCAGCGCCGGGTTCGGTCAGCCCCAGCATTTT.